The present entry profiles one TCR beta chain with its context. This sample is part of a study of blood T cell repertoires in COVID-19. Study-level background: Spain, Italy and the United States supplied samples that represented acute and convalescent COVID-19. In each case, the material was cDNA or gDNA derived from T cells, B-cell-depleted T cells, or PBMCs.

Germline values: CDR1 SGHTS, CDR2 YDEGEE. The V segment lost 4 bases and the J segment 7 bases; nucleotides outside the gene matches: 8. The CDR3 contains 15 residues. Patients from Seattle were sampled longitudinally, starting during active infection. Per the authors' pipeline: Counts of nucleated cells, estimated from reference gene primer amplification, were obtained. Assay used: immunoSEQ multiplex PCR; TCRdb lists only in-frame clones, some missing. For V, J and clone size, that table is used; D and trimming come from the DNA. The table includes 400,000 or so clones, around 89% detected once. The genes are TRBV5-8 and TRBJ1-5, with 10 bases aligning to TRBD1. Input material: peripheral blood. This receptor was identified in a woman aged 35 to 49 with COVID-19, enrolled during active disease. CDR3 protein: CASSRKTGGMQPQHF. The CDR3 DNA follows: TGTGCCAGCAGCCGTAAGACAGGGGGCATGCAGCCCCAGCATTTT.